These 25 T cell receptor beta chains came from one sample sequenced in a study of beta chain features in type 1 diabetes. The whole isolated RNA underwent reverse transcription, so sequencing captured expressed TCRB transcripts. Assay: immunoSEQ multiplex PCR; the TCRdb copy retains only in-frame clones and omits some. The sample consists of around 58,000 clones, approximately 59% of them appearing once. Sample: Tregs from blood. The receptors derive from a woman aged 18-30 years in good health.

The chain's CDR3 is CASSVAPQPHTDTQYF. Here the CDR3 DNA reads TGTGCCAGCAGCGTAGCTCCACAGCCTCACACAGATACGCAGTATTTT. The chain has TRBV9 and TRBJ2-3; D is unresolved. The CDR3 runs to 16 residues. In germline, CDR1 is SGDLS, CDR2 YYNGEE. The ends were cut back, 0 bases at V and 2 bases at J, with 13 bases in the middle.

In this sample, this clone turned up a few times. The chain carries TRBV5-1 and TRBJ1-1; possibly TRBD1 for D (5 bases). Trimming took 2 bases from V and 1 from J, leaving 9 bases between them. This CDR3 is 14 amino acids long. Germline V gene data show CDR1 as SGHRS and CDR2 as YFSETQ. CDR3 DNA: TGCGCCAGCAGCTTCCCTACAGGGAACACTGAAGCTTTCTTT. Residues: CASSFPTGNTEAFF.

In this sample, this clone turned up a few times. The chain employs TRBV25-1 and TRBJ2-1, with D possibly TRBD2 on 7 matching bases. This CDR3 has 16 residues. The germline V gene encodes CDR1 MGHDK and CDR2 SYGVNS. The V end lost 0 bases, the J end lost 6 bases, and 15 bases lay between the germline ends. CDR3 amino acids: CASSEYLGGGSNEQFF. For the CDR3, the DNA is TGTGCCAGCAGTGAATACCTAGGGGGGGGATCCAATGAGCAGTTCTTC. Full variable domain (outside the CDR3, taken from reference TRBV25-1 and TRBJ2-1): EADIYQTPRYLVIGTGKKITLECSQTMGHDKMYWYQQDPGMELHLIHYSYGVNSTEKGDLSSESTVSRIRTEHFPLTLESARPSHTSQYLCASSEYLGGGSNEQFFGPGTRLTVL.

This clone was observed once. This chain joins TRBV6-5 and TRBJ2-7, with D perhaps matching TRBD2 (5 bases). V lost 4 bases and J lost 4, with 17 bases in between. This CDR3 comprises 15 residues. Germline V lookup: CDR1 MNHEY, CDR2 SVGAGI. DNA of the CDR3: TGTGCCAGCAGTTCCCCAGCGGTCGGGGATTACGAGCAGTACTTC. This gives the protein CASSSPAVGDYEQYF.

V is TRBV19 and J is TRBJ1-2; D is undetermined. This CDR3 has 14 residues. Germline V CDR1 and CDR2: LNHDA, SQIVND (reference sequence). Trimming stripped 6 bases from V and 4 bases from J, with 15 bases between. CDR3 nucleotides: TGTGCCAGTAGCGCCCGACTAGCTGGCTATGGCTACACCTTC. It codes for CASSARLAGYGYTF.

The V and J genes are TRBV5-1 and TRBJ1-1; the D gene is possibly TRBD1 (5 bases). The germline gives CDR1 SGHRS, CDR2 YFSETQ. V gave up 2 bases and J gave up 3 bases, with 8 bases separating them. The CDR3 runs to 13 residues. The CDR3 DNA reads as TGCGCCAGCAGCTTTGTAGGGGACACTGAAGCTTTCTTT. Translating gives CASSFVGDTEAFF. The full variable domain, rest sourced from reference TRBV5-1 and TRBJ1-1, is KAGVTQTPRYLIKTRGQQVTLSCSPISGHRSVSWYQQTPGQGLQFLFEYFSETQRNKGNFPGRFSGRQFSNSRSEMNVSTLELGDSALYLCASSFVGDTEAFFGQGTRLTVV.

CDR3 residues: CASSRERTGELFF. As DNA, the CDR3 is TGCGCCAGCAGCCGGGAGCGGACCGGGGAGCTGTTTTTT. V gene TRBV4-3 combines with J gene TRBJ2-2; tentative D call: TRBD2 (5 bases). The CDR3 length is 13 residues. Deletions cut 4 bases from V and 5 bases from J, with 8 bases between. Germline assignment: CDR1 LGHNA and CDR2 YSLEER.

On this clone: The conserved final phenylalanine or tryptophan is absent from the CDR3, which likely points to a read error. V usage is TRBV5-1 and J usage is TRBJ2-3; TRBD1 aligns across 8 bases. The CDR3 is 12 amino acids. Trimming removed 4 bases from V and 10 bases from J; junction bases left unmatched: 5. CDR1 is SGHRS, CDR2 YFSETQ, per germline. The CDR3 reads CASSIGQGSQYL. The CDR3 coding sequence is TGCGCCAGCAGCATTGGACAGGGTTCGCAGTATCTT.

This clone occurred once. The chain is built from TRBV7-9 and TRBJ2-7, with D perhaps TRBD2 (5 bases). Germline V gene lookup returns CDR1 SEHNR and CDR2 FQNEAQ (reference sequence). V was shortened by 1 base and J by 3 bases, with 10 bases between the two germline ends. This CDR3 has 14 residues. The CDR3 protein is CASSLGLRDYEQYF. CDR3 bases: TGTGCCAGCAGCTTAGGACTAAGGGACTACGAGCAGTACTTC.

Only a few counts were recorded for this clone. The J gene is TRBJ2-3, the V gene TRBV11-3; 10 bases match TRBD2. Germline trimming cut 5 bases from V and 4 bases from J; bases unmatched to any gene: 6. The germline V gene encodes CDR1 SGHNT and CDR2 YENEEA. This CDR3 spans 15 amino acids. Here the CDR3 DNA reads TGTGCCAGCAGCCCACTAGCGGGAAGCGCAGATACGCAGTATTTT. Translating it yields CASSPLAGSADTQYF.

This rearrangement joins TRBV28 to TRBJ1-2; D is uncertain. V was pared by 8 bases and J by 0 bases, with 10 bases between. The CDR3 length is 13 residues. In germline, CDR1 is MDHEN, CDR2 SYDVKM. As DNA, the CDR3 is TGTGCCAGCCTGACCGGGGCTAACTATGGCTACACCTTC. As protein: CASLTGANYGYTF.

The chain recombines TRBV7-2 with TRBJ1-1; 7 nucleotides agree with TRBD1. CDR3 length equals 15 residues. V gave up 3 bases and J gave up 0 bases; unmatched junction bases: 4. Germline V gene lookup returns CDR1 SGHTA and CDR2 FQGNSA. CDR3 sequence (DNA): TGTGCCAGCAGCTTTGCAGGGACAGTGAACACTGAAGCTTTCTTT. Translated, it gives CASSFAGTVNTEAFF.

This clone was seen just once. The J gene is TRBJ2-7, the V gene TRBV5-4; 10 bases agree with TRBD2. Trimming took 2 bases from V and 0 from J; bases not matched to a gene: 5. The CDR3 runs 16 residues. Germline V gene lookup returns CDR1 SGHNT and CDR2 YYREEE (reference sequence). CDR3 nucleotide sequence: TGTGCCAGCAGCTTTCGGGTAGCGGGGGGCTCCTACGAGCAGTACTTC. Protein product: CASSFRVAGGSYEQYF.

This clone has a handful of counts. The chain carries TRBV6-6 and TRBJ2-4, with a tentative D call TRBD2 (5 bases). In germline, CDR1 is MNHNY, CDR2 SVGAGI (reference sequence). This CDR3 is 16 amino acids long. Trimming cost V 7 bases and J 0 bases, with 16 bases left between them. In DNA form, the CDR3 reads TGTGCCAGCACCCAAACTAGGCTACAAGCCAAAAACATTCAGTACTTC. Protein sequence: CASTQTRLQAKNIQYF.

This clone has a handful of counts. The chain recombines TRBV6-1 with TRBJ2-5; 14 bases fit TRBD2. The CDR3 consists of 14 residues. The V and J ends lost 7 bases and 4 bases, in that order; junction bases with no gene match: 2. Germline CDR1 and CDR2: MNHNS and SASEGT. CDR3 bases: TGTGCCAGCAAGGGACTAGCGGGAGTAGAGACCCAGTACTTC. Translation gives CASKGLAGVETQYF.

This clone was found a few times. Here the CDR3 reads CASRQSAGGISGNTIYF. The CDR3 DNA is TGTGCCAGCAGACAATCAGCAGGGGGCATCTCTGGAAACACCATATATTTT. This chain links TRBV7-6 with TRBJ1-3, with TRBD1 matching 8 bases. CDR1 is SGHVS and CDR2 is FNYEAQ in the germline V gene. V gave up 6 bases and J gave up 0 bases; unmatched junction bases: 10. The CDR3 sequence is 17 residues long.

The chain employs TRBV5-1 and TRBJ1-1, with D unresolved. CDR3 length: 13 residues. V lost 0 bases and J 4 bases, leaving 7 bases between the germline ends. Germline CDR1 and CDR2: SGHRS and YFSETQ. In DNA, the CDR3 is TGCGCCAGCAGCTTGGTGCGGGGCACTGAAGCTTTCTTT. This encodes CASSLVRGTEAFF.

This clone was seen just once. The chain recombines TRBV5-5 with TRBJ1-2; a weak D match, TRBD1 (6 bases). The V end was cut by 3 bases, the J end by 10 bases, with 19 bases between. The CDR3 is 14 amino acids. Germline CDR1 SGHKS, CDR2 YYEKEE (reference sequence). The CDR3 bases are TGTGCCAGCAGCTCGACAGGTCCCCTAGTTCCCTACACCTTC. This sequence encodes CASSSTGPLVPYTF.

The chain uses TRBV4-2 and TRBJ1-6, with TRBD1 matching 7 bases. There are 16 residues in the CDR3. V shed 0 bases, J shed 9 bases, and the junction held 8 bases outside the gene matches. CDR1 is LGHNA, CDR2 YNFKEQ, per germline. CDR3 sequence reads: CASSQEGQGEFSPLHF. Here the CDR3 DNA reads TGTGCCAGCAGCCAAGAGGGGCAGGGGGAGTTTTCACCCCTCCACTTT.

The chain links TRBV5-6 to TRBJ1-2; TRBD1 aligns across 10 bases. Germline CDR1 SGHDT, CDR2 YYEEEE. V gave up 6 bases and J gave up 2 bases; unmatched junction bases: 4. The length of the CDR3 is 14 residues. CDR3 in amino acids: CASKTGGANYGYTF. The CDR3 DNA sequence: TGTGCCAGCAAGACAGGGGGCGCCAACTATGGCTACACCTTC.

The CDR3 coding sequence is TGCGCCAGCAGCGCCACCGGGACAGGGGGCAGGGAGCTGTTTTTT. It yields the protein CASSATGTGGRELFF. V and J are TRBV5-1 and TRBJ2-2; the match to TRBD1 covers 12 bases. The CDR3 totals 15 residues. The V gene's germline CDR1 is SGHRS and CDR2 YFSETQ. With 4 bases clipped from V and 9 bases from J, the junction kept 7 bases outside the gene matches.

This clone was detected once. The V gene is TRBV30, the J gene TRBJ2-3; 8 nucleotides match TRBD1. V lost 0 bases to trimming and J lost 3 bases; unmatched junction nucleotides: 8. CDR1 is GTSNPN and CDR2 is SVGIG in the germline V gene (reference sequence). The CDR3 contains 16 residues. The DNA for the CDR3 is TGTGCCTGGAGTGTATGGGGGACAGGAGAGACAGATACGCAGTATTTT. It specifies CAWSVWGTGETDTQYF.

The CDR3 region has the DNA TGCGCCAGCAGCTTGAGCGTCAGTCAAATAGACAATGAGCAGTTCTTC. Protein product: CASSLSVSQIDNEQFF. The rearrangement uses TRBV5-1 and TRBJ2-1; D gene uncertain. Germline-derived CDR1 and CDR2 are SGHRS and YFSETQ. Trimming took 1 base from V and 5 from J, leaving 16 bases between them. CDR3 size: 16 residues.

V and J are TRBV11-2 and TRBJ2-7; D remains unclear. The CDR3 has 13 residues. V lost 4 bases and J 3 bases, leaving 10 bases between the germline ends. Looked up from germline, CDR1 is SGHAT and CDR2 is FQNNGV. The CDR3, as DNA: TGTGCCAGCAGCTCCCTGAGGCGCTACGAGCAGTACTTC. Translated: CASSSLRRYEQYF. Supplemented by reference TRBV11-2 and TRBJ2-7, the full variable domain reads EAGVAQSPRYKIIEKRQSVAFWCNPISGHATLYWYQQILGQGPKLLIQFQNNGVVDDSQLPKDRFSAERLKGVDSTLKIQPAKLEDSAVYLCASSSLRRYEQYFGPGTRLTVT.

The CDR3 loop reads CASSFDRPAEAFF. CDR3 DNA sequence: TGTGCCAGCAGCTTCGACAGGCCGGCTGAAGCTTTCTTT. J is TRBJ1-1 and V is TRBV7-2; possibly TRBD1 for D (6 bases). The V and J ends lost 3 bases and 6 bases respectively, with 11 bases between them. This CDR3 is 13 amino acids long. CDR1 and CDR2 from the germline V gene are SGHTA and FQGNSA.